This T cell receptor beta chain was documented in a study of siplizumab effects on memory and regulatory T cells. General observations from the study: Naive T cells apparently outstripped memory cells in diversity and seemed major alloresponse contributors. Among sequences traceable to unstimulated CD4+ memory cells, alloreactive ones were significantly reduced by siplizumab.

Sequencing of each sample assayed approximately 110,000 TCR templates. The method was immunoSEQ multiplex PCR; TCRdb's version includes in-frame clones alone and lacks a portion of them. The sample has about 100,000 clones, around 94% seen once. The V end lost 1 base, the J end lost 2 bases, and 9 bases lay between the germline ends. The CDR3 extends over 14 amino acids. Germline CDR1 is SGHAT and CDR2 is FQNNGV. As regards this clone: Its antigen is unidentified.

V is TRBV11-2 and J is TRBJ2-7; D is perhaps TRBD1 (5 bases). Sequencing was carried out using non-Treg CD4+ T cells sorted from blood. The receptor comes from a human donor in good health. Here the CDR3 DNA reads TGTGCCAGCAGCTTAGTCCCAGGGACCTACGAGCAGTACTTC. Translating it yields CASSLVPGTYEQYF. Full variable domain (outside the CDR3, taken from reference TRBV11-2 and TRBJ2-7): EAGVAQSPRYKIIEKRQSVAFWCNPISGHATLYWYQQILGQGPKLLIQFQNNGVVDDSQLPKDRFSAERLKGVDSTLKIQPAKLEDSAVYLCASSLVPGTYEQYFGPGTRLTVT.